Shown below are 22 T cell receptor beta chains from a single sample sequenced in a study of response to subunit inactivated influenza vaccine. Via MiXCR, TCRdb re-called the RT-PCR reads, giving one row per CDR3 protein. This repertoire shows about 180,000 distinct CDR3 sequences, roughly 10% found once; its top ten account for approximately 39%. The sample in question was CD8+ T cells sorted from PBMCs, obtained around 25 months after vaccination. The source is a man between 50 and 69 years old who received an inactivated influenza vaccine.

The chain uses TRBV5-1 and TRBJ2-1, with 8 bases aligning to TRBD2. Losses at the gene ends were 0 bases for V and 3 bases for J; bases not matched to a gene: 8. The V gene's germline CDR1 is SGHRS and CDR2 YFSETQ. The CDR3 is 17 amino acids. In DNA form, the CDR3 reads TGCGCCAGCAGCTTGGTAGGCGGGGGACTAGTCTACAATGAGCAGTTCTTC. This gives the protein CASSLVGGGLVYNEQFF.

This clonotype has more than one count but fewer than ten. CDR3 loop: CASSPDRGGELFF. DNA of the CDR3: TGTGCCAGCTCCCCGGACAGGGGGGGGGAGCTGTTTTTT. The V and J genes are TRBV12-3 or TRBV12-4 and TRBJ2-2, with 10 positions matching TRBD1. The CDR3 spans 13 residues. V lost 8 bases to trimming and J lost 8 bases; unmatched junction nucleotides: 5.

The chain is built from TRBV29-1 and TRBJ1-2, with 9 nucleotides matching TRBD1. The length of the CDR3 is 14 residues. V was pared by 6 bases and J by 3 bases, with 8 bases of the junction left unmatched. The germline CDR1 and CDR2 sequences are SQVTM and ANQGSEA. CDR3 in amino acids: CSVRDRDRDYGYTF. In DNA, the CDR3 is TGCAGCGTCCGGGACAGGGACCGCGACTATGGCTACACCTTC.

The chain links TRBV27 to TRBJ1-4; D is possibly TRBD1 (6 bases). Looked up from germline, CDR1 is MNHEY and CDR2 is SMNVEV (reference sequence). V was pared by 5 bases and J by 8 bases, with 18 bases between. The CDR3 totals 15 residues. Here the CDR3 reads CASSLGWGAEEKLFF. Here the CDR3 DNA reads TGTGCCAGCAGTCTTGGCTGGGGGGCAGAGGAAAAACTGTTTTTT.

This clonotype was found a few times. The chain recombines TRBV20-1 with TRBJ2-7; TRBD1 aligns across 8 bases. After removal of 3 bases from V and 3 bases from J, the junction contained 1 base not matched to a gene. The CDR3 consists of 12 residues. CDR1 DFQATT and CDR2 SNEGSKA come from the germline V gene (reference sequence). The CDR3 DNA is TGCAGTGCTAGTGGACAGGGCTACGAGCAGTACTTC. It is translated as CSASGQGYEQYF.

This clonotype was detected many times. The chain links TRBV25-1 to TRBJ2-7; 9 bases are a match to TRBD1. Germline V gene sequence: CDR1 MGHDK, CDR2 SYGVNS. J lost 4 bases, V lost 3 bases, and 4 bases had no gene match. The CDR3 covers 14 residues. Here the CDR3 reads CASSEGGQGYEQYF. CDR3 bases: TGTGCCAGCAGTGAGGGGGGACAGGGTTACGAGCAGTACTTC.

The rearrangement joins TRBV7-9 to TRBJ2-3; 11 bases align to TRBD2. This CDR3 has 16 residues. V was clipped by 4 bases and J by 7 bases; unmatched bases: 10. Germline CDR1 reads SEHNR; CDR2 reads FQNEAQ (reference sequence). This chain's CDR3 is CASSSGLAGFGHTQYF. DNA of the CDR3: TGTGCCAGCAGCTCAGGACTAGCGGGCTTCGGGCATACGCAGTATTTT. Full variable domain (missing parts from reference TRBV7-9 and TRBJ2-3): DTGVSQNPRHKITKRGQNVTFRCDPISEHNRLYWYRQTLGQGPEFLTYFQNEAQLEKSRLLSDRFSAERPKGSFSTLEIQRTEQGDSAMYLCASSSGLAGFGHTQYFGPGTRLTVL.

This clonotype was seen repeatedly, ten times or more. The chain uses TRBV4-3 and TRBJ2-7; D is uncertain. The V gene lost 0 bases and the J gene lost 6 bases, with 15 bases spanning the gap. Germline V gene sequence: CDR1 LGHNA, CDR2 YSLEER. The CDR3 runs to 15 residues. The CDR3: CASSQDRARFVEQYF. CDR3 nucleotides: TGCGCCAGCAGCCAAGATAGGGCTAGATTCGTCGAGCAGTACTTC.

This clonotype has only a few counts. The chain joins TRBV28 to TRBJ1-4; D uncertain. The CDR3 runs 15 residues. The germline CDR1 and CDR2 sequences are MDHEN and SYDVKM. V was clipped by 4 bases and J by 4 bases, with 13 bases between them. CDR3 in amino acids: CASSWHGRYNEKLFF. CDR3 DNA sequence: TGTGCCAGCAGTTGGCACGGAAGATATAATGAAAAACTGTTTTTT. The full variable domain, rest sourced from reference TRBV28 and TRBJ1-4, is DVKVTQSSRYLVKRTGEKVFLECVQDMDHENMFWYRQDPGLGLRLIYFSYDVKMKEKGDIPEGYSVSREKKERFSLILESASTNQTSMYLCASSWHGRYNEKLFFGSGTQLSVL.

This clonotype was picked up a small number of times. V gene TRBV5-6 combines with J gene TRBJ1-1; D remains ambiguous. CDR1 and CDR2 from the germline V gene are SGHDT and YYEEEE. CDR3 length: 13 amino acids. The germline V and J ends were trimmed by 3 bases and 4 bases, with 10 bases remaining between them. CDR3 region: CASSYVSGTEAFF. Here the CDR3 DNA reads TGTGCCAGCAGCTATGTATCGGGCACTGAAGCTTTCTTT. The whole variable domain, filled in from reference TRBV5-6 and TRBJ1-1, reads DAGVTQSPTHLIKTRGQQVTLRCSPKSGHDTVSWYQQALGQGPQFIFQYYEEEERQRGNFPDRFSGHQFPNYSSELNVNALLLGDSALYLCASSYVSGTEAFFGQGTRLTVV.

This clonotype was counted many times. V and J are TRBV7-9 and TRBJ1-2; no definite D call. There are 14 residues in the CDR3. CDR1 and CDR2 (germline): SEHNR, FQNEAQ (reference sequence). V shed 3 bases and J shed 4 bases, with 12 bases lying between them. The CDR3 DNA reads TGTGCCAGCAGCTTGCCGATGGACCTCTATGGCTACACCTTC. It encodes CASSLPMDLYGYTF. Combining the CDR3 with reference TRBV7-9 and TRBJ1-2 gives the whole variable domain DTGVSQNPRHKITKRGQNVTFRCDPISEHNRLYWYRQTLGQGPEFLTYFQNEAQLEKSRLLSDRFSAERPKGSFSTLEIQRTEQGDSAMYLCASSLPMDLYGYTFGSGTRLTVV.

In this sample, this clonotype turned up many times. This chain uses TRBV4-2 with TRBJ2-7, with D maybe TRBD1 (6 bases). CDR3 length: 15 residues. CDR1 and CDR2 from the germline V gene are LGHNA and YNFKEQ. The V end lost 0 bases, the J end lost 4 bases, and 13 bases lay between the germline ends. CDR3 in DNA: TGTGCCAGCAGCCAAGAGAGGGGGAGTGCGTACGAGCAGTACTTC. Protein product: CASSQERGSAYEQYF.

This chain uses TRBV7-6 with TRBJ2-7; TRBD2 aligns across 12 bases. The CDR3 is made up of 15 amino acids. Losses at the gene ends were 1 base for V and 6 bases for J; bases not matched to a gene: 4. In germline, CDR1 is SGHVS, CDR2 FNYEAQ. The CDR3 region is CASSLGTSGMGEQYF. Here the CDR3 DNA reads TGTGCCAGCAGCTTAGGGACTAGCGGGATGGGCGAGCAGTACTTC. The full variable domain, with the rest looked up from reference TRBV7-6 and TRBJ2-7, is GAGVSQSPRYKVTKRGQDVALRCDPISGHVSLYWYRQALGQGPEFLTYFNYEAQQDKSGLPNDRFSAERPEGSISTLTIQRTEQRDSAMYRCASSLGTSGMGEQYFGPGTRLTVT.

As DNA, the CDR3 is TGCGCCAGCAGCCAAGTTGGCTACACAGATACGCAGTATTTT. Its protein is CASSQVGYTDTQYF. The gene calls are TRBV4-1 and TRBJ2-3; D unclear. V lost 1 base to trimming and J lost 2 bases, with 7 bases between them. There are 14 residues in the CDR3. Germline assignment: CDR1 MGHRA and CDR2 YSYEKL.

The J gene is TRBJ1-2, the V gene TRBV20-1; 12 positions agree with TRBD1. The CDR3 is 15 residues long. Per germline, CDR1 DFQATT and CDR2 SNEGSKA (reference sequence). The junction had 11 bases not matched to a gene; V was cut back by 5 bases and J by 7 bases. This CDR3 is CSALSPGTGGFGYTF. The CDR3 DNA reads TGCAGTGCTTTATCCCCCGGGACAGGGGGCTTTGGCTACACCTTC.

This clonotype was recorded many times. The rearrangement uses TRBV7-9 and TRBJ2-3; maybe TRBD2 (5 bases). Germline CDR1 reads SEHNR; CDR2 reads FQNEAQ (reference sequence). This CDR3 region has 15 residues. V was trimmed by 1 base and J by 0 bases, leaving 8 bases between them. The CDR3: CASSLGGLSTDTQYF. Written as DNA, the CDR3 is TGTGCCAGCAGCTTAGGAGGGTTGAGCACAGATACGCAGTATTTT.

This clonotype was recorded only once. The V and J genes are TRBV27 and TRBJ1-2; D gene unclear. CDR1 and CDR2 from the germline V gene are MNHEY and SMNVEV (reference sequence). Trimming left V 3 bases short and J 3 bases short, with 17 bases between. This CDR3 is built from 16 residues. CDR3 in DNA: TGTGCCAGCAGTTTTATGAAGGCCGCCGGCCACTATGGCTACACCTTC. Its protein is CASSFMKAAGHYGYTF.

CDR3 DNA: TGTGCCAGCAGCCTCGGACTAGCGGGAGCCTCCCAAGAGACCCAGTACTTC. Its translation is CASSLGLAGASQETQYF. The chain carries TRBV3-1 and TRBJ2-5, with 13 nucleotides matching TRBD2. Germline assignment: CDR1 LGHDT and CDR2 YNNKEL (reference sequence). With 4 bases clipped from V and 1 base from J, the junction kept 6 bases outside the gene matches. This CDR3 region has 17 residues.

This clonotype has only a few counts. V and J are TRBV4-1 and TRBJ2-3, with 9 bases aligning to TRBD1. Trimming cost V 5 bases and J 9 bases; bases outside gene matches: 12. The CDR3 has 15 amino acids. The germline gives CDR1 MGHRA, CDR2 YSYEKL. The DNA for the CDR3 is TGCGCCAGCAGCTCATTAACAGGGGGCGAGAGGACGCAGTATTTT. Translated, it gives CASSSLTGGERTQYF.

This clonotype occurred many times. The rearrangement uses TRBV29-1 and TRBJ2-5; D perhaps matches TRBD2 (5 bases). V was cut by 0 bases and J by 7 bases, with 18 bases left in between. Germline loops: CDR1 SQVTM, CDR2 ANQGSEA. CDR3 length equals 15 residues. The DNA for the CDR3 is TGCAGCGTTGAAGATTCGGACTTCAAACTCGGGACCCAGTACTTC. Translated, it gives CSVEDSDFKLGTQYF.

A few counts support this clonotype. This CDR3 reads CASSQDPSGTGNEQFF. CDR3 in DNA: TGCGCCAGCAGCCAAGATCCGAGCGGGACGGGGAATGAGCAGTTCTTC. The chain carries TRBV4-3 and TRBJ2-1; the match to TRBD2 covers 7 bases. The germline gives CDR1 LGHNA, CDR2 YSLEER. The junction had 9 bases not matched to a gene; V was cut back by 0 bases and J by 7 bases. The length of the CDR3 is 16 residues.

A few counts support this clonotype. The gene calls are TRBV9 and TRBJ2-1, with 10 bases lining up with TRBD1. CDR1 and CDR2 (germline): SGDLS, YYNGEE. The trim removed 3 bases at V and 9 bases at J, leaving 9 bases unmatched. This CDR3 contains 15 residues. CDR3: CASSDWDRGLGEQFF. DNA of the CDR3: TGTGCCAGCAGCGACTGGGACAGGGGACTCGGTGAGCAGTTCTTC.